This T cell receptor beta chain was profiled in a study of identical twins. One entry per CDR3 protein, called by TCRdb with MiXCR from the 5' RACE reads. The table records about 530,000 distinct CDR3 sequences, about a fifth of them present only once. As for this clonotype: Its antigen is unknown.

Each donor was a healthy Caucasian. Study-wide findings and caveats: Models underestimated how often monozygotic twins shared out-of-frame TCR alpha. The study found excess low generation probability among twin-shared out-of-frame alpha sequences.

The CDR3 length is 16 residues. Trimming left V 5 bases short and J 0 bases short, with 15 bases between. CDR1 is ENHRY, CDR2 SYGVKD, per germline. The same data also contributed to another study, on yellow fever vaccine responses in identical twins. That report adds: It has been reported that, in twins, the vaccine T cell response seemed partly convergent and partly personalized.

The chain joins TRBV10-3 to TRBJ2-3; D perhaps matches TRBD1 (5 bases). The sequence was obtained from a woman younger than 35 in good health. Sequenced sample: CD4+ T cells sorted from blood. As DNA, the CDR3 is TGTGCCATCAGTAAACAGGAGACACCTAGCACAGATACGCAGTATTTT. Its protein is CAISKQETPSTDTQYF.